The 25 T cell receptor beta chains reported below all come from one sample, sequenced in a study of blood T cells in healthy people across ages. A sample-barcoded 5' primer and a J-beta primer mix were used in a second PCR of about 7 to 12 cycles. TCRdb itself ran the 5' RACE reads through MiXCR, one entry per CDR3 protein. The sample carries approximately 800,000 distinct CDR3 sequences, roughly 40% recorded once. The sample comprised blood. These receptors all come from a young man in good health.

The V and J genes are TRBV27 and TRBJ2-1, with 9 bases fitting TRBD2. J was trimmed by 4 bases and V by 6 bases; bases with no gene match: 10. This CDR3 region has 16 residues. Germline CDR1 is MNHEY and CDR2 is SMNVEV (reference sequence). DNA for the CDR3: TGTGCCAGCAGCCCAGCCCTAGCGGGGCGATACAATGAGCAGTTCTTC. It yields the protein CASSPALAGRYNEQFF.

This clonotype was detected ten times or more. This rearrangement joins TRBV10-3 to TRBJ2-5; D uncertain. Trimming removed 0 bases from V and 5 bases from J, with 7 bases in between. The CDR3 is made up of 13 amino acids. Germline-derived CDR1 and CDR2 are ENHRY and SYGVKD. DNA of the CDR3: TGTGCCATCAGTGAGTCTGGTCACGAGACCCAGTACTTC. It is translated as CAISESGHETQYF.

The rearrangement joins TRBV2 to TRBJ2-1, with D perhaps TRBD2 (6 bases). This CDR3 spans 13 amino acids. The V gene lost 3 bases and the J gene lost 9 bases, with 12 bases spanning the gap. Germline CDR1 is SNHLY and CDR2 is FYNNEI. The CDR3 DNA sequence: TGTGCCAGCAGTGAGTTACTGGGGGGTGAGCAGTTCTTC. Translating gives CASSELLGGEQFF. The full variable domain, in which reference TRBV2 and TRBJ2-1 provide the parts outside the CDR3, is EPEVTQTPSHQVTQMGQEVILRCVPISNHLYFYWYRQILGQKVEFLVSFYNNEISEKSEIFDDQFSVERPDGSNFTLKIRSTKLEDSAMYFCASSELLGGEQFFGPGTRLTVL.

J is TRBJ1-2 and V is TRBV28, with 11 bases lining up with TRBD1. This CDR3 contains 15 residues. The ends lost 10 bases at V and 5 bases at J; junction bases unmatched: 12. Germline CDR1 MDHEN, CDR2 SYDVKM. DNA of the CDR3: TGTGCCACCAAACCCTCGGGACAGGGGGGATATGGCTACACCTTC. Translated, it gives CATKPSGQGGYGYTF.

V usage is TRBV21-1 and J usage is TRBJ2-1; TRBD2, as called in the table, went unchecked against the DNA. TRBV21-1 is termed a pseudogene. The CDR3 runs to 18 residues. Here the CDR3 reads CASSKGSSGSSSYNEQFF. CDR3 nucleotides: TGTGCCAGCAGCAAAGGGTCTAGCGGTAGTAGCTCCTACAATGAGCAGTTCTTC.

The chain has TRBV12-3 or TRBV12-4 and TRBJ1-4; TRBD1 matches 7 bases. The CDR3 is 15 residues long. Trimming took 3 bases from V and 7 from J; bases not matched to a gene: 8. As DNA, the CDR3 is TGTGCCAGCAGTTTCTCAGGGGGGCATCGTGAAAAACTGTTTTTT. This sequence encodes CASSFSGGHREKLFF.

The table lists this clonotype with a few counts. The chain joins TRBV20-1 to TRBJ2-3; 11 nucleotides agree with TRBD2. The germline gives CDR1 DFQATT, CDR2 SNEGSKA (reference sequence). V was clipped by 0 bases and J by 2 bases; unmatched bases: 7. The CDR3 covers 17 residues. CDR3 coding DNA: TGCAGTGCTAGAGATATCGGGACTAGCGGCCTCACAGATACGCAGTATTTT. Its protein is CSARDIGTSGLTDTQYF.

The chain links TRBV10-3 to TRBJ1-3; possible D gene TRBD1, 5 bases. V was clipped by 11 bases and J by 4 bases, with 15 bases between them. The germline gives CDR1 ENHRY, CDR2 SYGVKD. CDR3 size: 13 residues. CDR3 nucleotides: TGTGCCTCAGGAGGGGATACGGGAAACACCATATATTTT. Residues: CASGGDTGNTIYF.

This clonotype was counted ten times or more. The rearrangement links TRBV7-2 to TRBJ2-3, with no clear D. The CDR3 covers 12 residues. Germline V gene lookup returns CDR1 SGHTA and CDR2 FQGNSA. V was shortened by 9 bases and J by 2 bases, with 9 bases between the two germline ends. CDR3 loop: CASSTTTDTQYF. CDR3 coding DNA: TGTGCCAGTTCTACAACCACAGATACGCAGTATTTT.

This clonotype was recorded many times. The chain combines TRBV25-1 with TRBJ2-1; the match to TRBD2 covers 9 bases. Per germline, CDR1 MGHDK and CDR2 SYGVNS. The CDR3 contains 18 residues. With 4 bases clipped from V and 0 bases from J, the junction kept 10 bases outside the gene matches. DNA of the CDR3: TGTGCCAGCAGTGGTAATAGCGGGGGCCCTAGCTCCTACAATGAGCAGTTCTTC. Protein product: CASSGNSGGPSSYNEQFF.

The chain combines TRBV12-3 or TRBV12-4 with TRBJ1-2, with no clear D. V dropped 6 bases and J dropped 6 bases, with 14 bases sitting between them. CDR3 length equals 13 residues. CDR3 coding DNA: TGTGCCAGCAGCCATTCACCGAGGGATGGCTACACCTTC. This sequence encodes CASSHSPRDGYTF.

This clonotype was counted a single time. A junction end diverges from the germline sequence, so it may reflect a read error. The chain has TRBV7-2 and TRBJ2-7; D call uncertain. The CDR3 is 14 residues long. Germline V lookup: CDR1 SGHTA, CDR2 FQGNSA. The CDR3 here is CANSLAGTLYEQYF. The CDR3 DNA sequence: TGTGCCAACAGCTTAGCCGGAACTCTCTACGAGCAGTACTTC.

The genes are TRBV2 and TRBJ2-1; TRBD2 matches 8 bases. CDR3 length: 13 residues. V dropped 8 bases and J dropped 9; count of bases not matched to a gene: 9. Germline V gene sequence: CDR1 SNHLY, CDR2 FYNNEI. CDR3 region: CASAPRGAGEQFF. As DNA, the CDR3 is TGTGCCAGCGCTCCGCGGGGGGCAGGTGAGCAGTTCTTC.

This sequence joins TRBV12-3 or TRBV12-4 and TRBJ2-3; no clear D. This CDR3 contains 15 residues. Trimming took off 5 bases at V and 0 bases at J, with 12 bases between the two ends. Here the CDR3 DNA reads TGTGCCAGCAGTACGACTTATAATAGCACAGATACGCAGTATTTT. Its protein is CASSTTYNSTDTQYF.

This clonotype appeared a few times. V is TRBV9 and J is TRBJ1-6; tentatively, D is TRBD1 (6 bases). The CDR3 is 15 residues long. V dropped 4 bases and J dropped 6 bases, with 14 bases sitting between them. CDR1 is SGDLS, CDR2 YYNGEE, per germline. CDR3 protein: CASSTEGEGNSPLHF. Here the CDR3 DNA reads TGTGCCAGCAGCACTGAGGGGGAAGGTAATTCACCCCTCCACTTT.

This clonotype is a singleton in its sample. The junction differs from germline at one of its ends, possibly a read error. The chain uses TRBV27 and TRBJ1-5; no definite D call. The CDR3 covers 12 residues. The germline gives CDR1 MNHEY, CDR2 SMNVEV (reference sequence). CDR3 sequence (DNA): TGTGCCAGTGGCTTTAGCAATCAGCCCCGGCATTTT. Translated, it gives CASGFSNQPRHF.

The CDR3 loop is CASSLEIGIEQYF. CDR3 nucleotide sequence: TGTGCCAGCAGCTTAGAAATCGGGATTGAGCAGTACTTC. V and J are TRBV7-2 and TRBJ2-7, with D perhaps TRBD2 (5 bases). Trimming removed 1 base from V and 7 bases from J, with 11 bases in between. Looked up from germline, CDR1 is SGHTA and CDR2 is FQGNSA. This CDR3 comprises 13 residues.

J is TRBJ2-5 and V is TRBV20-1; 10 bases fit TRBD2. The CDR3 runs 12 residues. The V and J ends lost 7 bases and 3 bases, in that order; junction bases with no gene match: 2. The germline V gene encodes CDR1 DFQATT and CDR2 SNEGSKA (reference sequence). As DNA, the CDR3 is TGCAGTGTTACTAGCGGGGAAGAGACCCAGTACTTC. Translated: CSVTSGEETQYF.

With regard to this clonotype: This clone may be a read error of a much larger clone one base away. The CDR3 is CSVPTNLHQQGTGRGYTF. CDR3 sequence (DNA): TGCAGCGTTCCTACGAACTTACACCAACAGGGGACGGGAAGGGGCTACACCTTC. The chain has TRBV29-1 and TRBJ1-2, with TRBD1 identical over 7 bases. The CDR3 contains 18 residues. V trimming: 5 bases; J trimming: 8 bases; junction bases outside the gene matches: 26. Germline CDR1 reads SQVTM; CDR2 reads ANQGSEA.

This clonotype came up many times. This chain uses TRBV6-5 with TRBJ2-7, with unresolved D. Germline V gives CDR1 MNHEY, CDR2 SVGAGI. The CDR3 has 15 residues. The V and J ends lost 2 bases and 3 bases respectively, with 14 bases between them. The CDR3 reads CASSYQMTGSYEQYF. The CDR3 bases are TGTGCCAGCAGTTACCAGATGACCGGTAGCTACGAGCAGTACTTC.

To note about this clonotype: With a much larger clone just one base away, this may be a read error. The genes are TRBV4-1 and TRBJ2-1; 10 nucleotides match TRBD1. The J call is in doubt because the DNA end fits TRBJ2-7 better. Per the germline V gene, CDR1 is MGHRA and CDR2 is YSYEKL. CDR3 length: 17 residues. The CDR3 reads CASSQDPGQGSYNEQYF. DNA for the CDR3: TGCGCCAGCAGCCAAGATCCGGGACAGGGGTCCTACAATGAGCAGTACTTC.

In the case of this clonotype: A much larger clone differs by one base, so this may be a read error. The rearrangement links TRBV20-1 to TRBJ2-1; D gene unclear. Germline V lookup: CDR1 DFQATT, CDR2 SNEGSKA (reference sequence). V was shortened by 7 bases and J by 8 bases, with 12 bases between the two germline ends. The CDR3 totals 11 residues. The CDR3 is CSVKGKDEQFF. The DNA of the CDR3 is TGCAGTGTCAAGGGTAAAGATGAGCAGTTCTTC.

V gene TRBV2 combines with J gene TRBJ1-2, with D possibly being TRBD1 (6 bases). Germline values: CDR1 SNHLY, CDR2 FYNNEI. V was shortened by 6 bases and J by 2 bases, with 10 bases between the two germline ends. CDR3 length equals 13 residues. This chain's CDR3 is CASRPGGNYGYTF. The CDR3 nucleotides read TGTGCCAGCAGGCCCGGGGGCAACTATGGCTACACCTTC.

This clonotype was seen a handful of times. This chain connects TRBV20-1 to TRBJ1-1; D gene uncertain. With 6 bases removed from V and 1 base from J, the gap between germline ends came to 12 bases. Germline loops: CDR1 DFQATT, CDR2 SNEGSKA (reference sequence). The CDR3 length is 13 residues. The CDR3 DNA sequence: TGCAGTGCGGGCGGGAGATCGAACACTGAAGCTTTCTTT. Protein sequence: CSAGGRSNTEAFF.

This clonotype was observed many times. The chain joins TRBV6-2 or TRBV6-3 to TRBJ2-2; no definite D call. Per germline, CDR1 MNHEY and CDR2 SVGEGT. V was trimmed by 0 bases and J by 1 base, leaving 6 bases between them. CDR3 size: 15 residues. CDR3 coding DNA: TGTGCCAGCAGTTACTCGTCTCAGAACACCGGGGAGCTGTTTTTT. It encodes CASSYSSQNTGELFF.